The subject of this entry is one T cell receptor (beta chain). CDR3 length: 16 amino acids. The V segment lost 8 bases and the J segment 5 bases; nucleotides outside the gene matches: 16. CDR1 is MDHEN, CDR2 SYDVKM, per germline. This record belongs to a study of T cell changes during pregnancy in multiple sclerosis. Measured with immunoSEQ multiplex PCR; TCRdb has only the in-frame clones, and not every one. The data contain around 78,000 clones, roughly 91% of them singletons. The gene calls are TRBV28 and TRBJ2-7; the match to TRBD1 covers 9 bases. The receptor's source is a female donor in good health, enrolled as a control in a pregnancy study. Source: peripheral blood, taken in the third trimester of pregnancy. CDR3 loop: CASRLGYNTGGDEQYF. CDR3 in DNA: TGTGCCAGCCGCCTAGGCTACAACACAGGGGGCGACGAGCAGTACTTC.